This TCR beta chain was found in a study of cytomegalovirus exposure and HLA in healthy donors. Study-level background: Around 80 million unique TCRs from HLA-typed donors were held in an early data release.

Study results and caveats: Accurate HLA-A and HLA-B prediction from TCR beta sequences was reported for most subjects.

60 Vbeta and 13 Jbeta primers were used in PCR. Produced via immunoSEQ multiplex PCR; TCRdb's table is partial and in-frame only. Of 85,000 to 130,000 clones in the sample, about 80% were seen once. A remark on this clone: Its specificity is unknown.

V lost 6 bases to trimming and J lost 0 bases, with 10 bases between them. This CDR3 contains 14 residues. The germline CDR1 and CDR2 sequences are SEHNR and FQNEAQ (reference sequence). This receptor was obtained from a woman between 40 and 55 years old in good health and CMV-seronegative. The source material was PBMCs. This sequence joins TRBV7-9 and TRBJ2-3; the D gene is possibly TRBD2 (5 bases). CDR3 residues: CASSSGFSTDTQYF. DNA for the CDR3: TGTGCCAGCAGTTCGGGGTTTAGCACAGATACGCAGTATTTT.